Reported below is one T cell receptor beta chain. Regions amplified from RNA transcripts were the TCR beta CDR3 regions. The HTBI primer set drove a first-round RT-PCR of the TCR CDR3. TCRdb reprocessed the multiplex PCR reads with MiXCR, giving one entry per CDR3 protein. The sample shows approximately 400,000 distinct CDR3 sequences, around a sixth of them seen only once. The data originate from a study of T cells in Graves' hyperthyroidism and ophthalmopathy. Study-level background: Peripheral blood sampling occurred at initial diagnosis, before any treatment.

The hyperthyroidism was newly diagnosed and had lasted under 2 months; the patients were aged 18 to 65. The CDR3 has 12 amino acids. Looked up from germline, CDR1 is KGHSH and CDR2 is LQKENI. V was clipped by 10 bases and J by 0 bases, with 10 bases between them. The genes are TRBV18 and TRBJ2-7, with D perhaps TRBD1 (5 bases). The sample was blood. This clonotype was sampled from a woman under 30 with Graves' hyperthyroidism. CDR3: CATGNSSYEQYF. The CDR3 DNA reads as TGTGCCACAGGGAACAGCTCCTACGAGCAGTACTTC.